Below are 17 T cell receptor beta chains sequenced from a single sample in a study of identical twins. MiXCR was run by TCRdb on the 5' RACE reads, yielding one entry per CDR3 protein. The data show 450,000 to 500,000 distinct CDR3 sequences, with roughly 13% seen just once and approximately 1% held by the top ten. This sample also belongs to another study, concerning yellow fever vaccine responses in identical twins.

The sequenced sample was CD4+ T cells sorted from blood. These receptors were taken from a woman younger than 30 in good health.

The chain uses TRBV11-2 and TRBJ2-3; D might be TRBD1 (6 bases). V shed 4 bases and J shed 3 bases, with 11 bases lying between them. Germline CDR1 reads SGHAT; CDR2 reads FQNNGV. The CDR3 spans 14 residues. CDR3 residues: CASSSYRGTDTQYF. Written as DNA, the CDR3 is TGTGCCAGCAGCTCCTATAGGGGGACAGATACGCAGTATTTT.

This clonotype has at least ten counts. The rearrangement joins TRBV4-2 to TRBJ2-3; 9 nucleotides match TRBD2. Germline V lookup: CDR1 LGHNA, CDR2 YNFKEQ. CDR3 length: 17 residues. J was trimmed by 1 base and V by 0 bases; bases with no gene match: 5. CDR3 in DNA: TGTGCCAGCAGCCAAGATTATAGCGGGAGTGGCACAGATACGCAGTATTTT. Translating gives CASSQDYSGSGTDTQYF.

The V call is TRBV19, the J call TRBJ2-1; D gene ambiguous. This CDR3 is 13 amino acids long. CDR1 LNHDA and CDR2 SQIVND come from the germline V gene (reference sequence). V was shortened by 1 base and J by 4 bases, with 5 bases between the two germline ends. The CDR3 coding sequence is TGTGCCAGTAGTATAGGGACGTACAATGAGCAGTTCTTC. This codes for CASSIGTYNEQFF.

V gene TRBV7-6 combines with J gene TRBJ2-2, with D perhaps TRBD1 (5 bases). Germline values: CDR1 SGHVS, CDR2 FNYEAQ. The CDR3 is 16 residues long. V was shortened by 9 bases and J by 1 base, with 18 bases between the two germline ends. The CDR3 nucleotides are TGTGCCAGTCAGGGTGGGGTCAAGTTGAACACCGGGGAGCTGTTTTTT. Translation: CASQGGVKLNTGELFF.

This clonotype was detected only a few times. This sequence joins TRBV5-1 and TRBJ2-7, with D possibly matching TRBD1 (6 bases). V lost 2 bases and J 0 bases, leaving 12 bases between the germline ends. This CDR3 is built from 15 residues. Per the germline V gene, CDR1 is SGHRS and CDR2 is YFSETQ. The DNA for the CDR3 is TGCGCCAGCAGCTTCGGACAGTTGAGCTCCTACGAGCAGTACTTC. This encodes CASSFGQLSSYEQYF.

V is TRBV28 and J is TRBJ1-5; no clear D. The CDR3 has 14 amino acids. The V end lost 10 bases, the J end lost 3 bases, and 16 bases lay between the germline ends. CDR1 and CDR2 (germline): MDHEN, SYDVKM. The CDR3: CATYSWQINQPQHF. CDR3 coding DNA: TGTGCCACCTACTCGTGGCAGATCAATCAGCCCCAGCATTTT.

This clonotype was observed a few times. CDR3 DNA sequence: TGTGCCAGCAGCTTAGAGATGGGGCACGAGCAGTACTTC. Its protein is CASSLEMGHEQYF. This chain joins TRBV7-2 and TRBJ2-7; D might be TRBD1 (5 bases). CDR1 is SGHTA and CDR2 is FQGNSA in the germline V gene. Trimming pared 1 base from V and 5 bases from J, leaving 9 bases between. The CDR3 is made up of 13 amino acids.

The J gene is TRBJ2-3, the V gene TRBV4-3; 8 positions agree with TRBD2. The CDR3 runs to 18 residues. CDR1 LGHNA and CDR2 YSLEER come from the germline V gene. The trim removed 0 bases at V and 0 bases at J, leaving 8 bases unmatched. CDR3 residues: CASSQEGSGRGSTDTQYF. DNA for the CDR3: TGCGCCAGCAGCCAAGAGGGAAGCGGGAGAGGTAGCACAGATACGCAGTATTTT.

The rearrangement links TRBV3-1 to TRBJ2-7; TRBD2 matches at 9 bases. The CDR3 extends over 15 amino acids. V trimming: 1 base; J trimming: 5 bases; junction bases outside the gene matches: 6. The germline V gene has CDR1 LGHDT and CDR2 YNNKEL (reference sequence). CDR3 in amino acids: CASSQAGLAAHEQYF. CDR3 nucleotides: TGTGCCAGCAGCCAAGCGGGACTAGCTGCCCACGAGCAGTACTTC.

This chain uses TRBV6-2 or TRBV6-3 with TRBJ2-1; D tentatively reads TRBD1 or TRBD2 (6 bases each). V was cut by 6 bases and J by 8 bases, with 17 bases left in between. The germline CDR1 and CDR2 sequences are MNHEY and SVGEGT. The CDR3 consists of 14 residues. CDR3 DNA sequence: TGTGCCAGCAGAGGGGGGAGCGGAAGGCATGAGCAGTTCTTC. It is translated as CASRGGSGRHEQFF.

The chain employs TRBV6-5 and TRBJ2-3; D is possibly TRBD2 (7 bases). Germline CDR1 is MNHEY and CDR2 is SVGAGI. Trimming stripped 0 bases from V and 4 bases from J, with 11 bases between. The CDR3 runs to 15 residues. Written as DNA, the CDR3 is TGTGCCAGCAGTTACTCGTGGGGGGGCGCAGATACGCAGTATTTT. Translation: CASSYSWGGADTQYF.

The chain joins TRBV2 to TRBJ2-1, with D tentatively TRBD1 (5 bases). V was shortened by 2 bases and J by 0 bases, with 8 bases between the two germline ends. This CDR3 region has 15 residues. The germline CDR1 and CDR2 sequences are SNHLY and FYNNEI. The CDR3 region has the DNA TGTGCCAGCAGTGAACAGGGCTTCTCCTACAATGAGCAGTTCTTC. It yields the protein CASSEQGFSYNEQFF.

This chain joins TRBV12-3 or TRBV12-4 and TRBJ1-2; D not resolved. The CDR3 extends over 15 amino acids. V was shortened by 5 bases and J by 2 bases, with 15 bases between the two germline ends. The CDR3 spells CASSAAGNSNYGYTF. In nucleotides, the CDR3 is TGTGCCAGCAGTGCAGCCGGGAACTCAAACTATGGCTACACCTTC.

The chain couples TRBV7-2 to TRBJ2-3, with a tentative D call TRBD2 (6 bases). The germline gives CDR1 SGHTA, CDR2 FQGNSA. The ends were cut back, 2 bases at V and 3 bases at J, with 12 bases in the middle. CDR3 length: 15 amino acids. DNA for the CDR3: TGTGCCAGCAGCTTAAGGGCGGCGGGGACAGATACGCAGTATTTT. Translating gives CASSLRAAGTDTQYF.

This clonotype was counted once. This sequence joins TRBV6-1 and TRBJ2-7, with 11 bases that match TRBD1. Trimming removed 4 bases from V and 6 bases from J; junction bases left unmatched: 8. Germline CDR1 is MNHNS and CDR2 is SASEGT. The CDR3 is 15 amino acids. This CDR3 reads CASSVRRGQGVEQYF. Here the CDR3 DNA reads TGTGCCAGCAGTGTAAGGAGGGGACAGGGGGTCGAGCAGTACTTC.

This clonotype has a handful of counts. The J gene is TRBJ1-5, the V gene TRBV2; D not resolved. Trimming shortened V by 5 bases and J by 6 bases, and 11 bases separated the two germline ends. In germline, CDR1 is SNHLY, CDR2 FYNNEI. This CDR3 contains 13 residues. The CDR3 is CASSPGGGQPQHF. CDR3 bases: TGTGCCAGCAGTCCTGGAGGAGGTCAGCCCCAGCATTTT.

This CDR3 reads CASSPGGSGSFYNEQFF. For the CDR3, the DNA is TGTGCCAGCAGCCCGGGGGGTAGCGGGAGTTTCTACAATGAGCAGTTCTTC. The chain recombines TRBV7-8 with TRBJ2-1; TRBD2 matches 9 bases. The trim removed 5 bases at V and 3 bases at J, leaving 11 bases unmatched. CDR1 and CDR2 (germline): SGHVS, FQNEAQ. There are 17 residues in the CDR3. The full variable domain, in which reference TRBV7-8 and TRBJ2-1 provide the parts outside the CDR3, is GAGVSQSPRYKVAKRGQDVALRCDPISGHVSLFWYQQALGQGPEFLTYFQNEAQLDKSGLPSDRFFAERPEGSVSTLKIQRTQQEDSAVYLCASSPGGSGSFYNEQFFGPGTRLTVL.